This TCR beta chain comes out of a study of blood T cell repertoires in COVID-19. Study summary: The United States, Italy and Spain supplied acute and convalescent COVID-19 samples. T cells, B-cell-depleted T cells, or PBMCs provided the cDNA or gDNA that served as material.

Clones were read by immunoSEQ multiplex PCR, and TCRdb kept only the in-frame ones, dropping some. The table shows around 97,000 clones, with around 88% occurring only once. The trim removed 7 bases at V and 5 bases at J, leaving 8 bases unmatched. Germline loops: CDR1 MNHEY, CDR2 SMNVEV (reference sequence). The CDR3 totals 15 residues. This receptor was taken from a human donor in a cohort sampled during active COVID-19. The chain combines TRBV27 with TRBJ1-4, with 9 positions matching TRBD1. Sequencing was done on a sample of peripheral blood. The CDR3 reads CASTLRTGVNEKLFF. CDR3 coding DNA: TGTGCCAGCACCCTACGGACAGGGGTGAATGAAAAACTGTTTTTT.